This T cell receptor (beta chain) is from a study of post-analysis software for immune sequencing data. Whole-study context: Relapsing-remitting, secondary progressive and progressive-relapsing forms of multiple sclerosis all featured among disease courses. The study, taken as a whole, reports: About five TRBV segments, including TRBV5-6, TRBV5-1 and TRBV20-1, were more frequent in patients than controls.

This clonotype turned up a few times. Its antigen is unidentified. The CDR3 totals 15 residues. V was trimmed by 1 base and J by 7 bases, leaving 14 bases between them. Germline V lookup: CDR1 SGHTA, CDR2 FQGNSA. Every TCR beta cDNA library bore unique molecular identifiers. The source material, roughly 0.9 to 10 million T cells, gave rise to 500,000 or so cDNA molecules. Each CDR3 protein gets one entry after TCRdb re-called the PCR reads with MiXCR. The data hold about 160,000 distinct CDR3 sequences, with approximately 35% observed a single time. This clonotype was obtained from a girl between 10 and 17 years old with multiple sclerosis. Sequencing was performed on blood, taken after autologous hematopoietic stem cell transplantation. V gene TRBV7-2 combines with J gene TRBJ2-1, with D possibly matching TRBD2 (6 bases). The CDR3 bases are TGTGCCAGCAGCTTAGAAGCACGGGGGAGGAATGAGCAGTTCTTC. Protein sequence: CASSLEARGRNEQFF.